This TCR beta chain came from a study of blood T cell repertoires in COVID-19. Study summary: There were acute and convalescent COVID-19 samples, and they came from the United States, Italy and Spain.

This table comes from immunoSEQ multiplex PCR, and its TCRdb copy is limited to in-frame clones, with some not included. Of 220,000 or so clones in the sample, about 85% were seen once. Input material: peripheral blood. The sequence was obtained from a man aged 50 to 59 who had recovered from COVID-19.

The CDR3 loop is CASSVGTGGNHEQYF. CDR3 bases: TGTGCCAGCAGCGTGGGGACAGGGGGCAACCACGAGCAGTACTTC. The chain uses TRBV9 and TRBJ2-7; 12 bases are shared with TRBD1. The CDR3 contains 15 residues. In germline, CDR1 is SGDLS, CDR2 YYNGEE. Unmatched junction bases numbered 5, after V lost 2 bases and J lost 5 bases.